This is a list of T cell receptor beta chains from one sample in a study of T cells in localized non-small cell lung cancer. Only in-frame clones appear in the TCRdb table, and some are missing; sequencing was by immunoSEQ multiplex PCR. The sample lists 35,000 to 45,000 clones; approximately 90% were seen once. The source was peripheral blood, collected before any cancer treatment. These receptors were collected from a woman between 18 and 50 years old with stage III lung adenocarcinoma. Each CDR3 is given with its conserved first and last residue. D genes are given only for firm matches.

j_gene | len | d_gene | v_gene | CDR3nt | CDR3aa
TRBJ1-1 | 15 | NA | TRBV10-1 | TGCGCCAGCAGTGAGCAGGCGGCAGGGAACACTGAAGCTTTCTTT | CASSEQAAGNTEAFF
TRBJ2-7 | 13 | TRBD1 | TRBV7-2 | TGTGCCAGCAGCGCCCGACAGGGGCAGGCGCAGTACTTC | CASSARQGQAQYF
TRBJ2-3 | 14 | TRBD1 | TRBV23-1 | TGCGCCAGCCCGCCCAGGGGGCGTACAGATACGCAGTATTTT | CASPPRGRTDTQYF
TRBJ2-2 | 16 | NA | TRBV11-2 | TGTGCCAGCAGCTTGTTTAGCCCATCTATATCCGGGGAGCTGTTTTTT | CASSLFSPSISGELFF
TRBJ1-1 | 14 | NA | TRBV5-4 | TGTGCCAGCAGCCTTAAAACAGGGTTGACTGAAGCTTTCTTT | CASSLKTGLTEAFF
TRBJ2-1 | 13 | NA | TRBV7-3 | TGTGCCAGCAGCTTAAAGCCGGGCGCCCCTCAGTTCTTC | CASSLKPGAPQFF
TRBJ2-6 | 17 | NA | TRBV7-3 | TGTGCCAGCAGCTTAACTGGGACGGCCTCTGGGGCCAACGTCCTGACTTTC | CASSLTGTASGANVLTF
TRBJ1-2 | 14 | TRBD1 | TRBV27 | TGTGCCAGCAGTTTCACGGGACAGGGTCTGGGCTACACCTTC | CASSFTGQGLGYTF
TRBJ1-6 | 15 | NA | TRBV28 | TGTGCCAGCAGCCTACAGGGTGTCGATAATTCACCCCTCCACTTT | CASSLQGVDNSPLHF
TRBJ1-2 | 15 | NA | TRBV5-1 | TGCGCCAGCAGCGCCGGGGACGGGGTTATTGGCGGCTACACCTTC | CASSAGDGVIGGYTF
TRBJ2-1 | 17 | TRBD1 | TRBV5-1 | TGCGCCAGCAGCTTTTCGTATGGGACAGGGAGGTCGAATGAGCAGTTCTTC | CASSFSYGTGRSNEQFF
TRBJ1-1 | 13 | NA | TRBV7-2 | TGTGCCAGCAGCTTAAGGGGGGCGAGTGAAGCTTTCTTT | CASSLRGASEAFF
TRBJ1-2 | 15 | NA | TRBV6-5 | TGTGCCAGCCATCCCGCCGGGGGGCCCAGCTATGGCTACACCTTC | CASHPAGGPSYGYTF
TRBJ2-3 | 16 | NA | TRBV9 | TGTGCCAGCAGCCCCCCCCTAGCTCGTACGCCAGATACGCAGTATTTT | CASSPPLARTPDTQYF
TRBJ1-1 | 14 | NA | TRBV19 | TGTGCCAGTAGTATACTCCGCAAGAACACTGAAGCTTTCTTT | CASSILRKNTEAFF
TRBJ2-1 | 15 | TRBD2 | TRBV6-5 | TGTGCCAGCAGTTACCGCGCGGGGGGGTACAATGAGCAGTTCTTC | CASSYRAGGYNEQFF
TRBJ2-3 | 17 | TRBD2 | TRBV5-1 | TGCGCCAGCAGCTTGGAGGCTAGCGGGGACCTCACAGATACGCAGTATTTT | CASSLEASGDLTDTQYF
TRBJ1-1 | 14 | NA | TRBV4-1 | TGCGCCAGCAGCTCCCGGGACGGGAACACTGAAGCTTTCTTT | CASSSRDGNTEAFF
TRBJ2-1 | 16 | TRBD2 | TRBV7-3 | TGTGCCAGCAGCGCGGGCGGGACTATCGGAGACAATGAGCAGTTCTTC | CASSAGGTIGDNEQFF
TRBJ1-5 | 15 | NA | TRBV4-1 | TGCGCCAGCAGCCAAGATCAGATTAGCAATCAGCCCCAGCATTTT | CASSQDQISNQPQHF
TRBJ2-5 | 14 | NA | TRBV2 | TGTGCCAGCAGTGGTGGCAGTAGCCAAGAGACCCAGTACTTC | CASSGGSSQETQYF
TRBJ1-2 | 15 | NA | TRBV6-1 | TGTGCCAGCAGTGAAAGCGGGGAGGCGGGCTATGGCTACACCTTC | CASSESGEAGYGYTF